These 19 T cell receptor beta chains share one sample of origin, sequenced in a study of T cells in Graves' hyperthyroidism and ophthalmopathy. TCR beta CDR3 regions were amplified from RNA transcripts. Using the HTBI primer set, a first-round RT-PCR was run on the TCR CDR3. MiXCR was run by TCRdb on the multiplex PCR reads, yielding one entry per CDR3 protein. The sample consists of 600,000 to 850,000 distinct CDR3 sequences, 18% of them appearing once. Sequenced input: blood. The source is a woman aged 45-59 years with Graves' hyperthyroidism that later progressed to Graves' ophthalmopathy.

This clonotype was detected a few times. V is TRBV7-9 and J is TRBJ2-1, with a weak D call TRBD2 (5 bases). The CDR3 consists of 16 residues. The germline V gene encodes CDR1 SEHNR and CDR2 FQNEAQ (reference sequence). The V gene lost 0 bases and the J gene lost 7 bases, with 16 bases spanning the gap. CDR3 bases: TGTGCCAGCAGCTTAGCGAGGGCAGGTTTATCGAATGAGCAGTTCTTC. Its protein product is CASSLARAGLSNEQFF. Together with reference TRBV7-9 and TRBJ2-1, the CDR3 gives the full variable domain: DTGVSQNPRHKITKRGQNVTFRCDPISEHNRLYWYRQTLGQGPEFLTYFQNEAQLEKSRLLSDRFSAERPKGSFSTLEIQRTEQGDSAMYLCASSLARAGLSNEQFFGPGTRLTVL.

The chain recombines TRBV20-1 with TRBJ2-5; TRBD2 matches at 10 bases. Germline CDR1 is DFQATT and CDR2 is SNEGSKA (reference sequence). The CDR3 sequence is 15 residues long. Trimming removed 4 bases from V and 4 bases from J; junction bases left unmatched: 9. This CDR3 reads CSAIRTSGPGETQYF. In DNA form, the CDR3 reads TGCAGTGCTATCCGGACTAGCGGACCTGGAGAGACCCAGTACTTC.

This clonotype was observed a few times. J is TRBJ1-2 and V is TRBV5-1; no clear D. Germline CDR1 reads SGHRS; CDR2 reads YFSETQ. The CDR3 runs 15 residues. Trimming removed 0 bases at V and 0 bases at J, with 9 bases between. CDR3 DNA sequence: TGCGCCAGCAGCTTGGATCAGGAGGCTAACTATGGCTACACCTTC. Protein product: CASSLDQEANYGYTF. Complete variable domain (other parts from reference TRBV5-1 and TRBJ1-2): KAGVTQTPRYLIKTRGQQVTLSCSPISGHRSVSWYQQTPGQGLQFLFEYFSETQRNKGNFPGRFSGRQFSNSRSEMNVSTLELGDSALYLCASSLDQEANYGYTFGSGTRLTVV.

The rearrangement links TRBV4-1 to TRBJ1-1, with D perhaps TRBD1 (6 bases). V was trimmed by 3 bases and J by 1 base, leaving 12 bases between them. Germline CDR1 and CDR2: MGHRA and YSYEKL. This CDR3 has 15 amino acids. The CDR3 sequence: CASSHRSGENTEAFF. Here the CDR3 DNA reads TGCGCCAGCAGCCACCGGTCAGGGGAGAACACTGAAGCTTTCTTT.

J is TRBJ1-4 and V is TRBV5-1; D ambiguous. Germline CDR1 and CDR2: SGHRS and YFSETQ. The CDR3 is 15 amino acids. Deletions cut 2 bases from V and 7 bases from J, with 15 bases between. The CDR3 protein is CASSFNGIGAEKLFF. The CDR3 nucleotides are TGCGCCAGCAGCTTTAATGGCATAGGAGCTGAAAAACTGTTTTTT.

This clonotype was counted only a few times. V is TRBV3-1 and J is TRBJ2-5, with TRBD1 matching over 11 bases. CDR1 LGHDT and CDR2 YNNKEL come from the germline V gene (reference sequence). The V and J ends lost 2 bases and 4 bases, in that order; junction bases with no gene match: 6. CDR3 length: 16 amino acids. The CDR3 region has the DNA TGTGCCAGCAGCCAAAATCCCGGGACAGGGGGAGAGACCCAGTACTTC. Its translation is CASSQNPGTGGETQYF.

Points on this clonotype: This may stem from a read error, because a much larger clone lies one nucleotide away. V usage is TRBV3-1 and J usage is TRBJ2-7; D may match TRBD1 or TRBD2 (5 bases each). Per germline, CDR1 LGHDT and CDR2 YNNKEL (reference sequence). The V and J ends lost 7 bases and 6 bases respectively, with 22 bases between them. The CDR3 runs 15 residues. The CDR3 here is CASNRDGTGNREQYF. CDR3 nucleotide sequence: TGTGCCAGCAACCGGGACGGGACCGGGAATCGCGAGCAGTACTTC.

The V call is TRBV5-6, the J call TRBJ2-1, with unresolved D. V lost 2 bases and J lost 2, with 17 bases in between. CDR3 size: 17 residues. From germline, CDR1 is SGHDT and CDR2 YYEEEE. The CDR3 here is CASSFARPGETYNEQFF. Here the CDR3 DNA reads TGTGCCAGCAGCTTCGCTCGGCCTGGAGAAACCTACAATGAGCAGTTCTTC. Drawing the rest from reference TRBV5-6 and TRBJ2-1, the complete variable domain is DAGVTQSPTHLIKTRGQQVTLRCSPKSGHDTVSWYQQALGQGPQFIFQYYEEEERQRGNFPDRFSGHQFPNYSSELNVNALLLGDSALYLCASSFARPGETYNEQFFGPGTRLTVL.

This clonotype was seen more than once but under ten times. Written as DNA, the CDR3 is TGTGCCAGCAGCTTACTTACCCCGGGTAGGGCCAATCAGCCCCAGCATTTT. Its protein product is CASSLLTPGRANQPQHF. The chain has TRBV7-8 and TRBJ1-5, with D unresolved. This CDR3 is built from 17 residues. V shed 2 bases and J shed 3 bases, with 17 bases lying between them. Germline V CDR1 and CDR2: SGHVS, FQNEAQ.

CDR3 bases: TGTGCCAGCAGCCATGGGACTAGCGGGGTCAACAATGAGCAGTTCTTC. It encodes CASSHGTSGVNNEQFF. The V and J genes are TRBV3-1 and TRBJ2-1, with 13 bases fitting TRBD2. The germline V gene encodes CDR1 LGHDT and CDR2 YNNKEL (reference sequence). V gave up 3 bases and J gave up 5 bases; unmatched junction bases: 4. The CDR3 covers 16 residues.

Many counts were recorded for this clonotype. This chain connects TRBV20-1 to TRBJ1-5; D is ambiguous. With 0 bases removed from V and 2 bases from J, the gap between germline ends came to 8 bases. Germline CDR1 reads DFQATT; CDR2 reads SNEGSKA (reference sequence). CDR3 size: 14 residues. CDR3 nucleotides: TGCAGTGCTAGAGATCTGAAGGGCAATCAGCCCCAGCATTTT. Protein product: CSARDLKGNQPQHF.

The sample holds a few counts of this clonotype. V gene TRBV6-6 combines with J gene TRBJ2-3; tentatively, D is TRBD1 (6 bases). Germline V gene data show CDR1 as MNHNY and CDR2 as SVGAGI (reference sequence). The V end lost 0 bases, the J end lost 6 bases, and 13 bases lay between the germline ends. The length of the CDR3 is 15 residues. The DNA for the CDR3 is TGTGCCAGCAGTTACTCGACAGATAGGGGGGATACGCAGTATTTT. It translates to CASSYSTDRGDTQYF.

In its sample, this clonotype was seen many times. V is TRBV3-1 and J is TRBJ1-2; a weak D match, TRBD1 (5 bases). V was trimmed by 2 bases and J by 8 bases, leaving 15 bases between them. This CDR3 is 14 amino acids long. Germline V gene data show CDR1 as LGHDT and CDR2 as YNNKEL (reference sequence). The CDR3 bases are TGTGCCAGCAGCCAACGCATTGGGGGATGGGGCTACACCTTC. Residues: CASSQRIGGWGYTF.

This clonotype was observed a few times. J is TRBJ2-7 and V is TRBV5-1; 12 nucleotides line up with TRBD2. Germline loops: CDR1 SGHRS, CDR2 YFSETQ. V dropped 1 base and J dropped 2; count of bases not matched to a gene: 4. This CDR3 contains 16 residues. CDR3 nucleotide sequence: TGCGCCAGCAGCTTGCTAGCGGGGGGGTCCCCCTACGAGCAGTACTTC. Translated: CASSLLAGGSPYEQYF.

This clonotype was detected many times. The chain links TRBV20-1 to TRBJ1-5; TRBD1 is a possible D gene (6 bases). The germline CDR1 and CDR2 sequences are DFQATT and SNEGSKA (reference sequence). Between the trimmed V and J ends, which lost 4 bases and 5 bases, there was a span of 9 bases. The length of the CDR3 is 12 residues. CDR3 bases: TGCAGTGCTACCAGGGGTTATCAGCCCCAGCATTTT. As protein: CSATRGYQPQHF.

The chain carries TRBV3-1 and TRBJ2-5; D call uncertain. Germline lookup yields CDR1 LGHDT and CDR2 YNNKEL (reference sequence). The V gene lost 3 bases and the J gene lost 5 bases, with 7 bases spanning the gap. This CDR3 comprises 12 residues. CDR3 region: CASSHVGETQYF. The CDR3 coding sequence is TGTGCCAGCAGCCATGTAGGGGAGACCCAGTACTTC.

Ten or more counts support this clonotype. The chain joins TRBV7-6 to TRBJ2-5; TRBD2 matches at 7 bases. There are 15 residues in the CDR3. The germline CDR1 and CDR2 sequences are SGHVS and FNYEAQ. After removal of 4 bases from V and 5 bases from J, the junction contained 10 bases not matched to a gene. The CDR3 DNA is TGTGCCAGCAGCTCCCCCGGGACTACGTGGGAGACCCAGTACTTC. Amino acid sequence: CASSSPGTTWETQYF. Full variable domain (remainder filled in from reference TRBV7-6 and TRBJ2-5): GAGVSQSPRYKVTKRGQDVALRCDPISGHVSLYWYRQALGQGPEFLTYFNYEAQQDKSGLPNDRFSAERPEGSISTLTIQRTEQRDSAMYRCASSSPGTTWETQYFGPGTRLLVL.

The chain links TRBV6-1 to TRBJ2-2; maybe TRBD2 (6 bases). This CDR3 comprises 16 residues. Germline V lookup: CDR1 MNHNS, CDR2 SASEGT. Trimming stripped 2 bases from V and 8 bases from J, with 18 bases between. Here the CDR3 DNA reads TGTGCCAGCAGTGAAAGGGCACCCGGAGGGTCTGGGGAGCTGTTTTTT. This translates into CASSERAPGGSGELFF.

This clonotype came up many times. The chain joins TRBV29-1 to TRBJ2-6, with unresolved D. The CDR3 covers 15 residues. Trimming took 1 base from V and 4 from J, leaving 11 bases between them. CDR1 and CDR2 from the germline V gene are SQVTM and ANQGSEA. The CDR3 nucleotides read TGCAGCGTTGAAGGCGGCGGTCCAGGGGCCAACGTCCTGACTTTC. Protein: CSVEGGGPGANVLTF. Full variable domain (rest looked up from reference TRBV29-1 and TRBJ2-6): SAVISQKPSRDICQRGTSLTIQCQVDSQVTMMFWYRQQPGQSLTLIATANQGSEATYESGFVIDKFPISRPNLTFSTLTVSNMSPEDSSIYLCSVEGGGPGANVLTFGAGSRLTVL.